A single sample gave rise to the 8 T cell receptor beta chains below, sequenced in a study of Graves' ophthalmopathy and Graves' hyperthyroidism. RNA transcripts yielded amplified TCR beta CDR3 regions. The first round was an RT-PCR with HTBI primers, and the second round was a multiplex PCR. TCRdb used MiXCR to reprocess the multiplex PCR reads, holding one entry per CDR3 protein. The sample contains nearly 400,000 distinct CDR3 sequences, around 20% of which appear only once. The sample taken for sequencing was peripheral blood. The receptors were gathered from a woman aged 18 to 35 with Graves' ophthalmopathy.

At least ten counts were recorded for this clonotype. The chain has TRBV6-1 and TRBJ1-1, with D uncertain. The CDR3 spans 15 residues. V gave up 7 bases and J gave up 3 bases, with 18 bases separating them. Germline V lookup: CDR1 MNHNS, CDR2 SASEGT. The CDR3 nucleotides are TGTGCCAGCACTACAAAGAGAATGGGAGACACTGAAGCTTTCTTT. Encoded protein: CASTTKRMGDTEAFF.

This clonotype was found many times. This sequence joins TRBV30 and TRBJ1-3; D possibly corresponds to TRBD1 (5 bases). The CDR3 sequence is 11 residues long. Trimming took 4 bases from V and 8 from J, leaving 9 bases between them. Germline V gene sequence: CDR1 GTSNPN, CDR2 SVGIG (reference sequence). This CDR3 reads CAWTQGDTIYF. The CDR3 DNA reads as TGTGCCTGGACCCAAGGGGACACCATATATTTT.

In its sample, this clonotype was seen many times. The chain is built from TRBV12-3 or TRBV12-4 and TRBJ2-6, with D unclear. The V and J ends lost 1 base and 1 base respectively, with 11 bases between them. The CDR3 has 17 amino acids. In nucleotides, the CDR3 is TGTGCCAGCAGTTTAGAGGGTTTAAGGTCTGGGGCCAACGTCCTGACTTTC. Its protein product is CASSLEGLRSGANVLTF.

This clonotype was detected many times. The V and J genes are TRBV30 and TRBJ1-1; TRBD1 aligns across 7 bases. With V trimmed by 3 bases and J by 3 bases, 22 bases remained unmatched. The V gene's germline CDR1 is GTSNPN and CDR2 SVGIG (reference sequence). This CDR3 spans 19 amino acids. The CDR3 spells CAWRKIRTGTAASYTEAFF. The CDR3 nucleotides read TGTGCCTGGAGAAAAATTCGTACCGGGACAGCAGCCTCGTACACTGAAGCTTTCTTT.

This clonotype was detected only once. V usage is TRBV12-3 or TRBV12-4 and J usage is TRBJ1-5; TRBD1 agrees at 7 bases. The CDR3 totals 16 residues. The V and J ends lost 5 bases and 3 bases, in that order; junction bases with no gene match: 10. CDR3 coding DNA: TGTGCCAGCAGTCAGCACCGGGGACAGATCAATCAGCCCCAGCATTTT. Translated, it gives CASSQHRGQINQPQHF.

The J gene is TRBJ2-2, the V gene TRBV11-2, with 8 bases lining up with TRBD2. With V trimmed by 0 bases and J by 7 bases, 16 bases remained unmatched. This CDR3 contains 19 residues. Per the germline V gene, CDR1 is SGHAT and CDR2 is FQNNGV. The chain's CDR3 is CASSLEMGLGRGSNGELFF. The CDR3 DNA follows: TGTGCCAGCAGCTTAGAGATGGGACTCGGGAGGGGGTCGAACGGGGAGCTGTTTTTT.

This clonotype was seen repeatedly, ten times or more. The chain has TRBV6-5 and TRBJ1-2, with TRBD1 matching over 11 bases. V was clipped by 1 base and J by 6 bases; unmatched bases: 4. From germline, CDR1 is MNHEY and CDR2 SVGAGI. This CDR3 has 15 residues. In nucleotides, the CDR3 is TGTGCCAGCAGTTACTTAGGACAGGGGGCGGATGGCTACACCTTC. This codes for CASSYLGQGADGYTF.

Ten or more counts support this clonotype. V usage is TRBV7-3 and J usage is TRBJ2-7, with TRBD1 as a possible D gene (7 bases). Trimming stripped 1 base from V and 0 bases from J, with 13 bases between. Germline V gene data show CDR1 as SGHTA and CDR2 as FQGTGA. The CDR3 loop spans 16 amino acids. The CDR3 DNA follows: TGTGCCAGCAGCTTAAAGGAGGGGGCCATCTCCTACGAGCAGTACTTC. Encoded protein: CASSLKEGAISYEQYF.